The 24 T cell receptor beta chains listed next were all sequenced from one sample in a study of T cell responses to AZD1222 COVID-19 vaccine. Produced via immunoSEQ multiplex PCR; TCRdb's table is partial and in-frame only. The sample contains 120,000 to 150,000 clones, 80% to 85% of which appear only once. The material sequenced was peripheral blood, taken on day 0 of MenACWY control vaccination. The receptors were gathered from an adult in good health.

The rearrangement links TRBV5-6 to TRBJ1-4; D uncertain. The CDR3 is 13 residues long. Looked up from germline, CDR1 is SGHDT and CDR2 is YYEEEE. The ends were cut back, 4 bases at V and 7 bases at J, with 11 bases in the middle. The CDR3 reads CASSKGTLEKLFF. The CDR3 DNA reads as TGTGCCAGCAGCAAGGGCACCCTTGAAAAACTGTTTTTT.

There are many counts of this clone. V usage is TRBV4-1 and J usage is TRBJ2-3; 7 nucleotides line up with TRBD2. Trimming removed 0 bases from V and 3 bases from J; junction bases left unmatched: 3. CDR3 length: 15 amino acids. From germline, CDR1 is MGHRA and CDR2 YSYEKL. The CDR3, as DNA: TGCGCCAGCAGCCAAGAGCCGGGGGGAACAGATACGCAGTATTTT. Its protein product is CASSQEPGGTDTQYF.

This chain joins TRBV3-1 (or the pseudogene TRBV3-2) and TRBJ1-6; 7 bases align to TRBD1. The CDR3 is made up of 17 amino acids. The V segment lost 4 bases and the J segment 0 bases; nucleotides outside the gene matches: 6. Germline CDR1 LGHDT, CDR2 YNNKEL (reference sequence). For the CDR3, the DNA is TGTGCCAGCAGCCTAGGGGGCGCGAGCTCCTATAATTCACCCCTCCACTTT. The encoded protein is CASSLGGASSYNSPLHF.

This clone was seen just once. The chain couples TRBV7-9 to TRBJ1-4, with 7 bases identical to TRBD1. Germline V lookup: CDR1 SEHNR, CDR2 FQNEAQ (reference sequence). V lost 6 bases, J lost 7 bases, and 8 bases stayed unmatched. The CDR3 extends over 14 amino acids. The DNA for the CDR3 is TGTGCCAGCAGTCCGACAGGGTTAGTTGAAAAACTGTTTTTT. This translates into CASSPTGLVEKLFF.

This clone was recorded at least ten times. V usage is TRBV3-1 (or the pseudogene TRBV3-2) and J usage is TRBJ2-1; D gene uncertain. Germline assignment: CDR1 LGHDT and CDR2 YNNKEL (reference sequence). The length of the CDR3 is 14 residues. Between the trimmed V and J ends, which lost 0 bases and 12 bases, there was a span of 15 bases. The CDR3, as DNA: TGTGCCAGCAGCCAAGATAGTATCGGACGCGGGCAGTTCTTC. Translated, it gives CASSQDSIGRGQFF.

The chain recombines TRBV5-1 with TRBJ1-1, with D unclear. Trimming took 4 bases from V and 2 from J, leaving 18 bases between them. The CDR3 loop spans 16 amino acids. The germline V gene has CDR1 SGHRS and CDR2 YFSETQ. CDR3 sequence (DNA): TGCGCCAGCAGCCCCGGATTGGGGTTGGCAAACACTGAAGCTTTCTTT. Translating gives CASSPGLGLANTEAFF.

The rearrangement links TRBV6-5 to TRBJ1-5, with TRBD1 matching 7 bases. CDR1 and CDR2 from the germline V gene are MNHEY and SVGAGI. V shed 5 bases, J shed 2 bases, and the junction held 6 bases outside the gene matches. The CDR3 is 15 residues long. The CDR3 DNA reads TGTGCCAGCAGTAGGGGGCCTGGGGGCAATCAGCCCCAGCATTTT. Translation gives CASSRGPGGNQPQHF.

As DNA, the CDR3 is TGTGCCAGCTCACAGGGGGCTGGGGGCAATCAGCCCCAGCATTTT. It codes for CASSQGAGGNQPQHF. The chain is built from TRBV18 and TRBJ1-5; 7 bases map to TRBD1. The germline CDR1 and CDR2 sequences are KGHSH and LQKENI. This CDR3 region has 15 residues. V shed 4 bases and J 2 bases; nucleotides not matched to a gene: 5.

The chain has TRBV4-1 and TRBJ1-2, with TRBD1 matching 9 bases. This CDR3 is 15 amino acids long. Germline-derived CDR1 and CDR2 are MGHRA and YSYEKL. V lost 1 base, J lost 2 bases, and 2 bases stayed unmatched. The CDR3, as DNA: TGCGCCAGCAGCCAAGTAGACAGGGGGAACTATGGCTACACCTTC. It codes for CASSQVDRGNYGYTF.

The chain employs TRBV4-1 and TRBJ2-5; 10 bases are a match to TRBD1. The CDR3 has 16 residues. With 2 bases clipped from V and 3 bases from J, the junction kept 6 bases outside the gene matches. Germline-derived CDR1 and CDR2 are MGHRA and YSYEKL. The CDR3, as DNA: TGCGCCAGCAGCCAAACCGGGACAGGGGCCAAAGAGACCCAGTACTTC. Amino acids: CASSQTGTGAKETQYF.

The rearrangement joins TRBV7-9 to TRBJ2-5; possibly TRBD1 for D (6 bases). Trimming removed 4 bases at V and 1 base at J, with 7 bases between. CDR1 is SEHNR, CDR2 FQNEAQ, per germline (reference sequence). The CDR3 spans 13 residues. CDR3 residues: CASSSRGQETQYF. The CDR3 DNA sequence: TGTGCCAGCAGCTCCAGGGGCCAAGAGACCCAGTACTTC.

The chain uses TRBV7-2 and TRBJ1-1, with 8 nucleotides matching TRBD1. CDR1 SGHTA and CDR2 FQGNSA come from the germline V gene. V was clipped by 4 bases and J by 5 bases; unmatched bases: 21. The CDR3 is 19 amino acids. The CDR3, as DNA: TGTGCCAGCAGCTCCCCCCGTGAATTGGTTAACAGGGGGGAGACTGAAGCTTTCTTT. This gives the protein CASSSPRELVNRGETEAFF.

This clone showed up just once. The chain joins TRBV11-2 to TRBJ2-4; no clear D gene. Trimming stripped 4 bases from V and 3 bases from J, with 13 bases between. This CDR3 spans 15 amino acids. Looked up from germline, CDR1 is SGHAT and CDR2 is FQNNGV. This CDR3 is CASSSPQLYKNIQYF. In DNA, the CDR3 is TGTGCCAGCAGCTCTCCACAGCTATACAAAAACATTCAGTACTTC. The whole variable domain, remainder taken from reference TRBV11-2 and TRBJ2-4, is EAGVAQSPRYKIIEKRQSVAFWCNPISGHATLYWYQQILGQGPKLLIQFQNNGVVDDSQLPKDRFSAERLKGVDSTLKIQPAKLEDSAVYLCASSSPQLYKNIQYFGAGTRLSVL.

This clone turned up a few times. The CDR3 nucleotides read TGCGTCACCGACAAGATACGGACAAACAAGCAAGAGACCCAGTACTTC. As protein: CVTDKIRTNKQETQYF. The V call is TRBV23-1, the J call TRBJ2-5, with TRBD1 as a possible D gene (5 bases). TRBV23-1 is known as an ORF, though its function is uncertain. This CDR3 is built from 16 residues.

This clone appeared a single time. The V and J genes are TRBV28 and TRBJ1-1, with D unresolved. CDR1 and CDR2 (germline): MDHEN, SYDVKM. Trimming cost V 5 bases and J 11 bases, with 18 bases left between them. CDR3 length: 13 amino acids. CDR3 loop: CASSLHVAREAFF. DNA of the CDR3: TGTGCCAGCAGTCTTCACGTGGCAAGGGAGGCTTTCTTT.

The V and J genes are TRBV19 and TRBJ1-6, with 8 bases matching TRBD1. V gave up 4 bases and J gave up 8 bases; unmatched junction bases: 7. This CDR3 is 15 amino acids long. Per the germline V gene, CDR1 is LNHDA and CDR2 is SQIVND (reference sequence). The CDR3 region is CASSTLTGDDSPLHF. In DNA, the CDR3 is TGTGCCAGTAGTACCCTGACAGGGGACGATTCACCCCTCCACTTT.

The chain combines TRBV19 with TRBJ2-2; a weak D match, TRBD2 (6 bases). V dropped 5 bases and J dropped 6 bases, with 13 bases sitting between them. CDR3 length equals 14 residues. Germline CDR1 and CDR2: LNHDA and SQIVND (reference sequence). The DNA of the CDR3 is TGTGCCAGTAGTCTGACGGGACTCGCCGGGGAGCTGTTTTTT. It yields the protein CASSLTGLAGELFF.

CDR3 amino acids: CASTPLGVRETQYF. The DNA for the CDR3 is TGTGCCAGCACCCCCTTGGGGGTAAGGGAGACCCAGTACTTC. The chain combines TRBV11-2 with TRBJ2-5; D could derive from TRBD1 or TRBD2 (5 bases each). The germline gives CDR1 SGHAT, CDR2 FQNNGV. There are 14 residues in the CDR3. Trimming stripped 7 bases from V and 5 bases from J, with 17 bases between.

The chain combines TRBV27 with TRBJ1-5, with D tentatively TRBD1 (5 bases). The CDR3 is made up of 14 amino acids. The V gene's germline CDR1 is MNHEY and CDR2 SMNVEV (reference sequence). V was pared by 7 bases and J by 0 bases, with 10 bases between. CDR3 sequence: CASNPTASNQPQHF. The CDR3 DNA reads as TGTGCCAGCAACCCGACAGCTAGCAATCAGCCCCAGCATTTT.

This rearrangement joins TRBV9 to TRBJ2-1, with D possibly matching TRBD2 (7 bases). From germline, CDR1 is SGDLS and CDR2 YYNGEE. V was trimmed by 4 bases and J by 2 bases, leaving 16 bases between them. The CDR3 extends over 16 amino acids. The DNA of the CDR3 is TGTGCCAGCAGCCCGCTGATAGGGGGGGCCTACAATGAGCAGTTCTTC. This codes for CASSPLIGGAYNEQFF. Full variable domain (remainder filled in from reference TRBV9 and TRBJ2-1): DSGVTQTPKHLITATGQRVTLRCSPRSGDLSVYWYQQSLDQGLQFLIQYYNGEERAKGNILERFSAQQFPDLHSELNLSSLELGDSALYFCASSPLIGGAYNEQFFGPGTRLTVL.

The J gene is TRBJ1-1, the V gene TRBV6-5; D is unclear. CDR1 is MNHEY, CDR2 SVGAGI, per germline. The CDR3 is 14 amino acids. V was cut by 8 bases and J by 5 bases, with 18 bases left in between. The CDR3 coding sequence is TGTGCCAGCCAAGTCACTAGGGTTTCGACTGAAGCTTTCTTT. It yields the protein CASQVTRVSTEAFF.

This chain joins TRBV6-5 and TRBJ1-1; tentatively, D is TRBD1 (5 bases). The length of the CDR3 is 15 residues. The V end was cut by 4 bases, the J end by 0 bases, with 12 bases between. CDR1 is MNHEY, CDR2 SVGAGI, per germline. As DNA, the CDR3 is TGTGCCAGCAGTTTGTACAGGCAGATGAACACTGAAGCTTTCTTT. It translates to CASSLYRQMNTEAFF.

For the CDR3, the DNA is TGTGCCACCAGCAGAGGTGATCACAGCAGCACAGATACGCAGTATTTT. Translated: CATSRGDHSSTDTQYF. The chain uses TRBV15 and TRBJ2-3; D uncertain. CDR1 and CDR2 from the germline V gene are LNHNV and YYDKDF (reference sequence). The V end lost 1 base, the J end lost 0 bases, and 11 bases lay between the germline ends. There are 16 residues in the CDR3.

V and J are TRBV7-3 and TRBJ2-1; 7 bases line up with TRBD2. The V gene end was trimmed by 3 bases and the J gene end by 0 bases; junction bases not matched to a gene: 5. CDR3 length: 16 residues. Germline CDR1 and CDR2: SGHTA and FQGTGA. CDR3 DNA sequence: TGTGCCAGCAGCTTTGACGGGGGGAGCTCCTACAATGAGCAGTTCTTC. Translating gives CASSFDGGSSYNEQFF.